These 7 T cell receptor beta chains share one sample of origin, sequenced in a study of blood T cells in healthy people across ages. Using a J-beta primer mix together with a sample-barcoded 5' primer, a second PCR was run for roughly 6 to 11 cycles. Each CDR3 protein gets one entry after TCRdb re-called the 5' RACE reads with MiXCR. The sample has around 1,500,000 distinct CDR3 sequences, approximately 30% seen once. Sequenced: blood. The receptors derive from a woman between 25 and 40 years old in good health.

This clonotype was seen a few times. The chain has TRBV29-1 and TRBJ1-1; D possibly corresponds to TRBD1 (6 bases). The CDR3 runs 14 residues. The V gene's germline CDR1 is SQVTM and CDR2 ANQGSEA. Trimming stripped 4 bases from V and 4 bases from J, with 16 bases between. CDR3 amino acids: CSVAPGSRGTEAFF. The CDR3 bases are TGCAGCGTTGCGCCAGGGTCCAGGGGCACTGAAGCTTTCTTT.

This clonotype was recorded at least ten times. The chain links TRBV7-2 to TRBJ2-7; 8 bases fit TRBD1. V dropped 4 bases and J dropped 1; count of bases not matched to a gene: 15. The germline gives CDR1 SGHTA, CDR2 FQGNSA. CDR3 length equals 18 residues. The CDR3 nucleotides are TGTGCCAGCAGCTCCGCCCGGGACAGGATCAGAGGGTCCTACGAGCAGTACTTC. This translates into CASSSARDRIRGSYEQYF.

The rearrangement links TRBV20-1 to TRBJ2-7; TRBD1 matches at 7 bases. The CDR3 is 15 residues long. Trimming took 0 bases from V and 2 from J; bases not matched to a gene: 7. Germline V gene data show CDR1 as DFQATT and CDR2 as SNEGSKA (reference sequence). This chain's CDR3 is CSARDLTGDPYEQYF. The CDR3 DNA reads as TGCAGTGCTAGAGATCTAACAGGGGATCCCTACGAGCAGTACTTC.

A few counts support this clonotype. The V and J genes are TRBV5-5 and TRBJ2-7; the match to TRBD1 covers 8 bases. Trimming at V came to 3 bases and at J to 4 bases, leaving 9 bases not matched to a gene. The CDR3 covers 15 residues. CDR1 is SGHKS and CDR2 is YYEKEE in the germline V gene (reference sequence). The CDR3 here is CASSSPTGGLYEQYF. The CDR3 nucleotides read TGTGCCAGCAGCTCGCCTACAGGGGGGTTATACGAGCAGTACTTC.

This clonotype was counted only a few times. The chain links TRBV6-1 to TRBJ2-1; a weak D match, TRBD2 (5 bases). The CDR3 is made up of 13 amino acids. CDR1 and CDR2 (germline): MNHNS, SASEGT. Trimming took 7 bases from V and 6 from J, leaving 13 bases between them. Here the CDR3 reads CASKGAAGNEQFF. The CDR3 DNA sequence: TGTGCCAGCAAAGGTGCCGCGGGCAATGAGCAGTTCTTC.

The sample holds many counts of this clonotype. This sequence joins TRBV12-3 or TRBV12-4 and TRBJ2-6; possibly TRBD1 for D (5 bases). V lost 3 bases to trimming and J lost 1 base, with 16 bases between them. There are 18 residues in the CDR3. In DNA, the CDR3 is TGTGCCAGCAGTTTTCGGGCAGGACAAAGGTCTGGGGCCAACGTCCTGACTTTC. Its translation is CASSFRAGQRSGANVLTF.

This clonotype was seen more than once but under ten times. The CDR3 loop reads CASSFLLAGVDEQFF. The CDR3 DNA sequence: TGCGCCAGCAGCTTTCTACTAGCGGGAGTGGATGAGCAGTTCTTC. V usage is TRBV5-1 and J usage is TRBJ2-1, with 11 bases lining up with TRBD2. Germline trimming cut 2 bases from V and 8 bases from J; bases unmatched to any gene: 6. Germline lookup yields CDR1 SGHRS and CDR2 YFSETQ. The CDR3 spans 15 residues.